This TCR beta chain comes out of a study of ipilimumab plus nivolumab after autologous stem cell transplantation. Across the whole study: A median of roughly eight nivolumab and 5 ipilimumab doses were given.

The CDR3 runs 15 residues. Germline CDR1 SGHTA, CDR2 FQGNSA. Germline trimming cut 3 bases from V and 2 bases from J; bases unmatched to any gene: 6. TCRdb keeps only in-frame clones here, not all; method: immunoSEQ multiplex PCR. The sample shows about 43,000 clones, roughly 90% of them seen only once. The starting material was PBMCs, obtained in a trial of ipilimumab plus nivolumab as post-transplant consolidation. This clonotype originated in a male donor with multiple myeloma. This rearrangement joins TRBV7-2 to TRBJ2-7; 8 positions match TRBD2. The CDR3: CASSLGMRGAYEQYF. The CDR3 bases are TGTGCCAGCAGCTTGGGGATGCGGGGGGCCTACGAGCAGTACTTC.